This TCR beta chain is from a study of blood T cell repertoires in COVID-19. Study information: PBMCs, B-cell-depleted T cells, or T cells were the source of the cDNA or gDNA that made up the material.

The repertoire was sequenced with immunoSEQ multiplex PCR; TCRdb's copy has only in-frame clones and lacks some. The table records 99,000 or so clones, approximately 83% of them present only once. Sequenced input: peripheral blood. The sequence was collected from a man between 45 and 60 years old with acute or convalescent COVID-19.

The CDR3 nucleotides read TGTGCCAGCAGCTGGACAGGGTCTGGAAACACCATATATTTT. Translation gives CASSWTGSGNTIYF. The chain has TRBV5-5 and TRBJ1-3; 8 positions match TRBD1. CDR3 length: 14 residues. The V gene's germline CDR1 is SGHKS and CDR2 YYEKEE (reference sequence). The V gene end was trimmed by 3 bases and the J gene end by 1 base; junction bases not matched to a gene: 0.